This passage covers 15 T cell receptor beta chains from one sample sequenced in a study of blood T cell repertoires in COVID-19. Sequenced by immunoSEQ multiplex PCR; TCRdb stores in-frame clones only, minus some. The sample yields more than 25,000 clones, roughly 94% seen once. Sequencing was carried out using peripheral blood. These receptors all come from a human donor with active COVID-19. The donor label of this sample is uncertain.

This clone was seen only once. The chain joins TRBV6-5 to TRBJ2-2; no reliable D call. Germline V gives CDR1 MNHEY, CDR2 SVGAGI. V lost 0 bases and J lost 4, with 9 bases in between. The CDR3 consists of 15 residues. CDR3 residues: CASSYSFRRTGELFF. CDR3 coding DNA: TGTGCCAGCAGTTACTCGTTCCGTCGCACCGGGGAGCTGTTTTTT.

J is TRBJ2-1 and V is TRBV6-5; 8 nucleotides align to TRBD2. CDR3 length: 15 amino acids. Germline V CDR1 and CDR2: MNHEY, SVGAGI. V shed 5 bases, J shed 6 bases, and the junction held 9 bases outside the gene matches. The CDR3 sequence: CASSPGTRVVNEQFF. DNA for the CDR3: TGTGCCAGCAGTCCCGGGACTAGGGTGGTCAATGAGCAGTTCTTC.

This chain uses TRBV5-1 with TRBJ2-7; 8 bases are a match to TRBD1. The CDR3 is made up of 16 amino acids. Germline lookup yields CDR1 SGHRS and CDR2 YFSETQ. Trimming at V came to 4 bases and at J to 4 bases, leaving 13 bases not matched to a gene. DNA for the CDR3: TGCGCCAGCAGCCCTACGACCGGGACAGGACCTTACGAGCAGTACTTC. It is translated as CASSPTTGTGPYEQYF.

V is TRBV19 and J is TRBJ2-7; TRBD1 aligns across 8 bases. CDR1 and CDR2 from the germline V gene are LNHDA and SQIVND (reference sequence). The CDR3 covers 14 residues. With 6 bases clipped from V and 2 bases from J, the junction kept 6 bases outside the gene matches. Here the CDR3 reads CASSTGTGAYEQYF. In nucleotides, the CDR3 is TGTGCCAGTAGCACCGGGACAGGAGCCTACGAGCAGTACTTC.

The chain recombines TRBV6-5 with TRBJ2-7; tentatively, D is TRBD1 (6 bases). Germline CDR1 and CDR2: MNHEY and SVGAGI. The ends were cut back, 0 bases at V and 1 base at J, with 10 bases in the middle. This CDR3 spans 15 amino acids. The CDR3 sequence: CASSYSLTGSYEQYF. For the CDR3, the DNA is TGTGCCAGCAGTTACTCGTTAACAGGGTCCTACGAGCAGTACTTC.

The gene calls are TRBV14 and TRBJ2-3; 8 positions match TRBD2. CDR3 size: 16 residues. V lost 5 bases and J lost 3; bases outside the gene matches: 10. Germline CDR1 is SGHDN and CDR2 is FVKESK. The DNA of the CDR3 is TGTGCCAGCAGCTTCCAACCGGGGGGGCAGACAGATACGCAGTATTTT. Amino acid sequence: CASSFQPGGQTDTQYF. Together with reference TRBV14 and TRBJ2-3, the CDR3 gives the full variable domain: EAGVTQFPSHSVIEKGQTVTLRCDPISGHDNLYWYRRVMGKEIKFLLHFVKESKQDESGMPNNRFLAERTGGTYSTLKVQPAELEDSGVYFCASSFQPGGQTDTQYFGPGTRLTVL.

Concerning this clone: Sequence at one end of the junction differs from germline and may be a read error. The chain employs TRBV19 and TRBJ1-5; TRBD1 agrees at 8 bases. Germline V lookup: CDR1 LNHDA, CDR2 SQIVND (reference sequence). The CDR3 contains 15 residues. The CDR3 DNA sequence: TGTGCCAGTAGAAGTGCATCAGGGGGCAACCAGCCCCAGCATTTT. This encodes CASRSASGGNQPQHF.

V gene TRBV3-1 (or the pseudogene TRBV3-2) combines with J gene TRBJ2-5, with D unclear. Trimming removed 0 bases from V and 1 base from J, with 12 bases in between. The germline gives CDR1 LGHDT, CDR2 YNNKEL (reference sequence). The CDR3 contains 16 residues. This CDR3 is CASSQDFQRSQETQYF. CDR3 in DNA: TGTGCCAGCAGCCAAGATTTTCAGCGTAGCCAAGAGACCCAGTACTTC.

The rearrangement uses TRBV5-6 and TRBJ2-5; D is ambiguous. Trimming took off 0 bases at V and 0 bases at J, with 9 bases between the two ends. The CDR3 totals 15 residues. Germline assignment: CDR1 SGHDT and CDR2 YYEEEE. The CDR3 region is CASSLGRHNQETQYF. The DNA for the CDR3 is TGTGCCAGCAGCTTGGGGCGACATAACCAAGAGACCCAGTACTTC.

The V and J genes are TRBV7-6 and TRBJ2-2; TRBD2 matches 11 bases. The CDR3 covers 16 residues. Germline CDR1 SGHVS, CDR2 FNYEAQ. The trim removed 3 bases at V and 1 base at J, leaving 1 base unmatched. DNA for the CDR3: TGTGCCAGCAGCTTCGGACTAGCGGGGAACACCGGGGAGCTGTTTTTT. The encoded protein is CASSFGLAGNTGELFF.

The J gene is TRBJ2-3, the V gene TRBV2, with 10 bases lining up with TRBD1. V gave up 8 bases and J gave up 1 base; unmatched junction bases: 9. The CDR3 consists of 16 residues. CDR1 is SNHLY and CDR2 is FYNNEI in the germline V gene. CDR3 sequence (DNA): TGTGCCAGCGGGGGGGACAGGGGATGGGGCACAGATACGCAGTATTTT. It yields the protein CASGGDRGWGTDTQYF.

The DNA for the CDR3 is TGCGCCAGCAGCTTGGCAGGGGGCGAGACCCAGTACTTC. Translated: CASSLAGGETQYF. The chain recombines TRBV5-1 with TRBJ2-5; 8 bases match TRBD1. Looked up from germline, CDR1 is SGHRS and CDR2 is YFSETQ. The ends lost 0 bases at V and 5 bases at J; junction bases unmatched: 0. This CDR3 has 13 residues.

This chain joins TRBV7-9 and TRBJ1-4; no definite D call. Trimming removed 5 bases from V and 7 bases from J, with 23 bases in between. Germline assignment: CDR1 SEHNR and CDR2 FQNEAQ (reference sequence). The length of the CDR3 is 17 residues. The CDR3 sequence: CASSPSLGLFYGEKLFF. Here the CDR3 DNA reads TGTGCCAGCAGCCCCAGTTTAGGACTGTTTTATGGTGAAAAACTGTTTTTT.

The J gene is TRBJ1-1, the V gene TRBV15, with TRBD1 as a possible D gene (5 bases). Looked up from germline, CDR1 is LNHNV and CDR2 is YYDKDF (reference sequence). With 4 bases removed from V and 4 bases from J, the gap between germline ends came to 10 bases. The CDR3 totals 13 residues. The CDR3 bases are TGTGCCACCAGCACAGACAGAAGCACTGAAGCTTTCTTT. Its translation: CATSTDRSTEAFF.

CDR3 sequence (DNA): TGTGCCAGCAGTTACTCCTTCGCAGGTGGGGCTCCGCGGTTCTATGGCTACACCTTC. Its protein is CASSYSFAGGAPRFYGYTF. The chain carries TRBV6-2 or TRBV6-3 and TRBJ1-2; a weak D match, TRBD1 (5 bases). V lost 0 bases and J lost 4, with 24 bases in between. The V gene's germline CDR1 is MNHEY and CDR2 SVGEGT. This CDR3 has 19 amino acids.